This T cell receptor (beta chain) originates from a study of blood T cell repertoires in COVID-19. As for the study in general: From the United States, Italy and Spain came samples of acute and convalescent COVID-19.

V gave up 5 bases and J gave up 3 bases; unmatched junction bases: 10. Germline V CDR1 and CDR2: SGHNT, YENEEA. CDR3 length: 16 residues. Profiled with immunoSEQ multiplex PCR; TCRdb holds only in-frame clones, not every one. The table lists around 190,000 clones, approximately 86% of them singletons. J is TRBJ2-1 and V is TRBV11-3; 7 bases match TRBD1. This TCR came from a man aged 30 to 45 with acute or convalescent COVID-19. The source material was peripheral blood. The CDR3 DNA reads as TGTGCCAGCAGCCCCAAGGGACAGAGCAACTACAATGAGCAGTTCTTC. It is translated as CASSPKGQSNYNEQFF. Drawing the rest from reference TRBV11-3 and TRBJ2-1, the complete variable domain is EAGVVQSPRYKIIEKKQPVAFWCNPISGHNTLYWYLQNLGQGPELLIRYENEEAVDDSQLPKDRFSAERLKGVDSTLKIQPAELGDSAVYLCASSPKGQSNYNEQFFGPGTRLTVL.